Sequencing of this T cell receptor beta chain was carried out in a study of OX40 agonist ivuxolimab in advanced cancers. This CDR3 comprises 14 residues. V was clipped by 3 bases and J by 0 bases, with 9 bases between them. Germline CDR1 reads WNHNN; CDR2 reads SYGVQD (reference sequence). The table came from immunoSEQ multiplex PCR; TCRdb's copy has only in-frame clones and leaves some out. The repertoire has about 63,000 clones, approximately 92% of them found once; the top ten carry 9.5% to 15%. The sequences come from CD4+ or CD8+ T cells sorted from blood, collected in a trial of the OX40 agonist ivuxolimab. The rearrangement uses TRBV10-1 and TRBJ2-7; unclear D gene. The source of this sequence is an adult with an advanced solid tumor such as melanoma, head and neck, liver or kidney cancer. The CDR3 sequence: CASSDTESSYEQYF. The CDR3, as DNA: TGCGCCAGCAGTGACACAGAAAGCTCCTACGAGCAGTACTTC.